Below, 3 T cell receptor beta chains from the same sample are listed, as sequenced in a study of TIL therapy for anti-PD-1-resistant metastatic lung cancer. Time point defined: pre-treatment sample, taken before nivolumab and TIL therapy. Sequencing used immunoSEQ v3. Produced via immunoSEQ multiplex PCR; TCRdb's table is partial and in-frame only. This table holds some 37,000 clones, around 70% found once. Sequenced material: blood, taken at baseline. These receptors all stem from a person aged 30 to 80 with non-small cell lung cancer.

The chain uses TRBV2 and TRBJ2-3; D perhaps matches TRBD1 (5 bases). Germline CDR1 is SNHLY and CDR2 is FYNNEI. V lost 3 bases, J lost 2 bases, and 12 bases lay in between. This CDR3 is built from 15 residues. CDR3 loop: CASSDDSLITDTQYF. The CDR3 DNA follows: TGTGCCAGCAGTGACGACAGCCTTATCACAGATACGCAGTATTTT.

The V call is TRBV29-1, the J call TRBJ1-1; possibly TRBD1 for D (6 bases). The CDR3 extends over 12 amino acids. Germline V gene lookup returns CDR1 SQVTM and CDR2 ANQGSEA. V lost 7 bases to trimming and J lost 3 bases, with 12 bases between them. The CDR3 nucleotides read TGCAGCGCTTCGAGGGGGGACACTGAAGCTTTCTTT. It is translated as CSASRGDTEAFF.

The chain recombines TRBV10-3 with TRBJ1-6, with TRBD1 identical over 9 bases. The V segment lost 6 bases and the J segment 6 bases; nucleotides outside the gene matches: 9. CDR1 and CDR2 (germline): ENHRY, SYGVKD. This CDR3 region has 16 residues. The CDR3: CAISGPGTGRNSPLHF. In DNA form, the CDR3 reads TGTGCCATCAGCGGTCCCGGGACAGGGCGTAATTCACCCCTCCACTTT.